One sample yielded the 5 T cell receptor beta chains listed below, sequenced in a study of beta chain features in type 1 diabetes. Expressed TCRB transcripts were sequenced, since all the RNA that had been isolated was reverse transcribed. Sequencing was performed with immunoSEQ multiplex PCR; in TCRdb, only in-frame clones are kept and a portion is missing. The data contain around 260,000 clones, over 20% of them singletons. The study's findings and limits: Moderate but significant shortening of TCRB CDR3s was recorded in all four CD4+ subsets from Type 1 diabetes patients.

No antigen is known for these receptors. The specimen was naive CD4+ T cells from blood. The receptors shown here come from a woman aged 40 to 50 with type 1 diabetes.

A few counts support this clone. The chain combines TRBV30 with TRBJ1-3; D remains unclear. The CDR3 length is 12 residues. V was cut by 5 bases and J by 7 bases, with 12 bases left in between. From germline, CDR1 is GTSNPN and CDR2 SVGIG (reference sequence). DNA of the CDR3: TGTGCCTGGCGGACCGCGGGGAACACCATATATTTT. It codes for CAWRTAGNTIYF.

The rearrangement links TRBV5-1 to TRBJ2-4; tentative D call: TRBD1 (6 bases). Germline V CDR1 and CDR2: SGHRS, YFSETQ. CDR3 length: 15 amino acids. The V end was cut by 4 bases, the J end by 3 bases, with 14 bases between. This chain's CDR3 is CASSEFQGSKNIQYF. The DNA for the CDR3 is TGCGCCAGCAGCGAATTTCAGGGGAGCAAAAACATTCAGTACTTC.

The J gene is TRBJ2-7, the V gene TRBV28; 14 bases align to TRBD2. Germline CDR1 reads MDHEN; CDR2 reads SYDVKM. This CDR3 comprises 16 residues. V gave up 3 bases and J gave up 5 bases; unmatched junction bases: 6. The CDR3: CASSFPGLAGGNEQYF. The CDR3 DNA reads as TGTGCCAGCAGTTTCCCTGGACTAGCGGGAGGTAACGAGCAGTACTTC.

V and J are TRBV5-1 and TRBJ2-3, with D maybe TRBD2 (7 bases). CDR1 and CDR2 (germline): SGHRS, YFSETQ. The V gene lost 1 base and the J gene lost 2 bases, with 11 bases spanning the gap. CDR3 length: 15 residues. The CDR3 protein is CASSLRRGPTDTQYF. For the CDR3, the DNA is TGCGCCAGCAGCTTGCGGCGGGGGCCCACAGATACGCAGTATTTT.

This clone was counted a few times. The chain has TRBV19 and TRBJ2-1; TRBD1 matches at 10 bases. This CDR3 has 15 amino acids. Germline V gene sequence: CDR1 LNHDA, CDR2 SQIVND (reference sequence). V trimming: 1 base; J trimming: 8 bases; junction bases outside the gene matches: 5. Here the CDR3 reads CASSIGQGAGDEQFF. The CDR3, as DNA: TGTGCCAGTAGTATAGGACAGGGGGCCGGCGATGAGCAGTTCTTC.